This TCR beta chain comes out of a study of blood T cells in healthy people across ages. Worth noting for this clonotype: Its cognate antigen is unknown.

Donors gave about 10 milliliters of peripheral blood apiece. A second about 7 to 12 cycle PCR used barcoded and J-beta primers. The template-switch adaptor was a 5' adaptor with 12 random nucleotides. It tagged each cDNA molecule. TCRdb reanalysed the 5' RACE reads using MiXCR and keeps one entry per CDR3 protein. Counted here are hundreds of thousands of distinct CDR3 sequences, roughly 44% occurring once; the ten biggest clones make up approximately 19%. V gave up 7 bases and J gave up 1 base, with 14 bases separating them. The CDR3 has 15 amino acids. Looked up from germline, CDR1 is KGHSY and CDR2 is FQNENV. Study findings and constraints: Both higher diversity and more naive CD4+ cells marked long-lived donors when set against aged donors. Naive T cell percentage by flow cytometry tracked strongly with beta diversity.

V usage is TRBV16 and J usage is TRBJ1-5; D is undetermined. The TCR was taken from a man aged 55 to 70 in good health. The sequenced sample was blood. The CDR3 protein is CASNEMGKSNQPQHF. As DNA, the CDR3 is TGTGCCAGCAACGAAATGGGGAAGAGCAATCAGCCCCAGCATTTT.